This T cell receptor beta chain emerged from a study of blood T cell repertoires in COVID-19. In the study overall: Material from acute and convalescent COVID-19 was sourced from the United States, Italy and Spain. The cDNA or gDNA used as material had been derived from T cells, B-cell-depleted T cells, or PBMCs.

The CDR3 runs 14 residues. The germline V gene has CDR1 SGHDT and CDR2 YYEEEE. Trimming stripped 2 bases from V and 5 bases from J, with 13 bases between. How the authors handled the data: From reference gene primer amplification, estimates of nucleated cell counts were derived. This table comes from immunoSEQ multiplex PCR, and its TCRdb copy is limited to in-frame clones, with some not included. Clone size and V and J calls were adopted from that table, with D and trimming inferred from the DNA. The repertoire holds tens of thousands of clones, with more than 80% as singletons. This clone showed up just once.

The chain recombines TRBV5-6 with TRBJ2-5; D gene ambiguous. Sequenced: peripheral blood. The receptor was derived from a human donor in a cohort sampled during active COVID-19. CDR3 residues: CASSFSNPGETQYF. CDR3 nucleotide sequence: TGTGCCAGCAGCTTTTCGAACCCCGGGGAGACCCAGTACTTC.